This T cell receptor (beta chain) was captured in a study of blood T cells in healthy people across ages. Findings and caveats of the study: Estimates of total diversity, which came from one million sequenced T cells, were considered to be underestimates. TCR beta diversity per million T cells fell roughly linearly with age. PBMCs went unsorted, and a conclusive naive versus antigen-experienced comparison was therefore prevented.

CDR1 SQVTM and CDR2 ANQGSEA come from the germline V gene. This CDR3 region has 16 residues. The junction had 8 bases not matched to a gene; V was cut back by 6 bases and J by 6 bases. A second roughly 6 to 11 cycle PCR used barcoded and J-beta primers. Each CDR3 protein is one row after TCRdb ran MiXCR on the 5' RACE reads. The sample shows 1.5 million to 2 million distinct CDR3 sequences, about 30% of them seen only once. Donors each provided approximately 9.6 milliliters of peripheral blood. This clonotype has more than one count but fewer than ten. The antigen is undetermined. The chain links TRBV29-1 to TRBJ2-1, with TRBD2 matching over 16 bases. The clonotype was recovered from a woman between 25 and 40 years old in good health. The sequencing sample was made of blood. The CDR3 loop reads CSVAGTSGGGTNEQFF. CDR3 sequence (DNA): TGCAGCGTGGCCGGGACTAGCGGGGGGGGGACCAATGAGCAGTTCTTC.